The entry that follows covers one TCR beta chain sequence. Antigen unknown. This sample was included in a study of cytomegalovirus exposure and HLA in healthy donors. Whole-study results and caveats: Prior analysis indicated that the majority of TCR beta V segments exhibited productivity approximately 87% or approximately 30% of the time. The authors later found most CMV-associated TCR beta chains appeared HLA-restricted.

This CDR3 spans 14 amino acids. The ends lost 1 base at V and 5 bases at J; junction bases unmatched: 0. Germline CDR1 SEHNR, CDR2 FQNEAQ (reference sequence). These donors, healthy bone marrow donors, were studied. Researchers ran the PCR with 60 Vbeta and 13 Jbeta primers. Method: immunoSEQ multiplex PCR; TCRdb's copy keeps in-frame clones and lacks some. This table holds tens of thousands of clones, roughly 73% found once. The receptor was derived from a male donor in good health and CMV-seropositive. The chain joins TRBV7-9 to TRBJ2-5, with TRBD1 identical over 11 bases. The sample was PBMCs. The CDR3 here is CASSLGDRGETQYF. The CDR3 region has the DNA TGTGCCAGCAGCTTAGGGGACAGGGGGGAGACCCAGTACTTC.